This TCR beta chain originates from a study of blood T cells in healthy people across ages. Study conclusions and caveats: Age showed a roughly linear inverse relationship with TCR beta diversity per million T cells. Calculation of diversity from one million T cells yielded estimates considered to be underestimates.

Note on this clonotype: Its antigen is not known.

PCR was performed a second time for 7 to 11 cycles using a sample-barcoded 5' primer and a J-beta primer mix. Each cDNA molecule was tagged by a template-switch adaptor with 12 random nucleotides. CDR3-containing paired-end reads numbered at least 2.5 million in each sample. In TCRdb, the 5' RACE reads were re-called with MiXCR into one record per CDR3 protein. The table includes 1.5 million to 1.9 million distinct CDR3 sequences, around 40% detected once. This receptor was obtained from a woman aged 18-29 years in good health. Input material: blood.

The CDR3 spells CSNPGQGRTEAFF. Written as DNA, the CDR3 is TGCAGTAACCCCGGACAGGGCAGGACTGAAGCTTTCTTT. This sequence joins TRBV20-1 and TRBJ1-1; 8 bases line up with TRBD1. Germline assignment: CDR1 DFQATT and CDR2 SNEGSKA (reference sequence). Unmatched junction bases numbered 10, after V lost 8 bases and J lost 5 bases. The CDR3 has 13 residues.